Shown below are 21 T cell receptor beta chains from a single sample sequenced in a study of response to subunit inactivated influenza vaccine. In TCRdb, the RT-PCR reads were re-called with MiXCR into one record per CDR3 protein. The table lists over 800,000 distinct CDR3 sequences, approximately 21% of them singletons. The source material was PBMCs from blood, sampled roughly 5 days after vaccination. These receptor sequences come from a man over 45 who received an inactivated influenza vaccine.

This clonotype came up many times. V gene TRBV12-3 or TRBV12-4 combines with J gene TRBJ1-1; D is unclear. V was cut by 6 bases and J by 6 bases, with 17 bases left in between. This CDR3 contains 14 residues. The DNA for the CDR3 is TGTGCCAGCAGCGCCGGCCGTGCTTCGGCTGAAGCTTTCTTT. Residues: CASSAGRASAEAFF.

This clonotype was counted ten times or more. The CDR3 loop reads CASSPGVNSPLHF. The CDR3 DNA sequence: TGCGCCAGCAGCCCAGGGGTGAATTCACCCCTCCACTTT. This chain links TRBV4-1 with TRBJ1-6; D is perhaps TRBD1 (6 bases). From germline, CDR1 is MGHRA and CDR2 YSYEKL. V gave up 4 bases and J gave up 7 bases, with 8 bases separating them. The CDR3 length is 13 residues.

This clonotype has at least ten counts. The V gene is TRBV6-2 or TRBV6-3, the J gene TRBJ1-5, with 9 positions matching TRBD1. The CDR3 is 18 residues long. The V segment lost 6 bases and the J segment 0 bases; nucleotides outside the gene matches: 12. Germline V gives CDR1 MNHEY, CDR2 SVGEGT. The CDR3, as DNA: TGTGCCAGCAGACCCCATTCGGGACAGGGCTATAGCAATCAGCCCCAGCATTTT. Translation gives CASRPHSGQGYSNQPQHF.

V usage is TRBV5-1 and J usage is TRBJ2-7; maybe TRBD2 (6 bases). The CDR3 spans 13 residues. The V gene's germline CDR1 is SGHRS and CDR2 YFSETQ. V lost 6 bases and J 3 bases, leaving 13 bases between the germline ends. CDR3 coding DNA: TGCGCCAGCAAAGGGGTGGAGGGCTACGAGCAGTACTTC. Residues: CASKGVEGYEQYF.

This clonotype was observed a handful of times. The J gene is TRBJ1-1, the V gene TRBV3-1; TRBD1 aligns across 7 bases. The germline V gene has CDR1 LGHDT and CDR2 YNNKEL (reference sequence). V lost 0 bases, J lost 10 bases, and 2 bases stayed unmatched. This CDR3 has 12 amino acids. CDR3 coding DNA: TGTGCCAGCAGCCAAGAAGGGGGCAGAGCTTTCTTT. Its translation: CASSQEGGRAFF.

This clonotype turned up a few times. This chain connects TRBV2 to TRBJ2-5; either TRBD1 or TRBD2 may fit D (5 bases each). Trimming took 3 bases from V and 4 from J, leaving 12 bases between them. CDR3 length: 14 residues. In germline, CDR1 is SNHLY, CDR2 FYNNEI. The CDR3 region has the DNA TGTGCCAGCAGTGAGAGGGGTTTGGGAGAGACCCAGTACTTC. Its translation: CASSERGLGETQYF. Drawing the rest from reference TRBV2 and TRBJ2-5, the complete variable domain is EPEVTQTPSHQVTQMGQEVILRCVPISNHLYFYWYRQILGQKVEFLVSFYNNEISEKSEIFDDQFSVERPDGSNFTLKIRSTKLEDSAMYFCASSERGLGETQYFGPGTRLLVL.

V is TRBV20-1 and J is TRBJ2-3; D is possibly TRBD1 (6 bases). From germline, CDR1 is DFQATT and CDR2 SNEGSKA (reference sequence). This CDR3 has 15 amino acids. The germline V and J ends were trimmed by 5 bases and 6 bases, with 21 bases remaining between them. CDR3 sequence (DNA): TGCAGTGCTCCCCGGACAGTCGGGACACCGGATACGCAGTATTTT. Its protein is CSAPRTVGTPDTQYF.

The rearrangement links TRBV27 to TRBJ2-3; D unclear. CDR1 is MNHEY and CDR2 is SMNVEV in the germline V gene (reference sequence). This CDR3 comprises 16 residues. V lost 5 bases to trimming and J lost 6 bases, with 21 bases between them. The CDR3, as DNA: TGTGCCAGCAGTGGCCACTTTAGGGTAGCCGGGGATACGCAGTATTTT. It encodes CASSGHFRVAGDTQYF.

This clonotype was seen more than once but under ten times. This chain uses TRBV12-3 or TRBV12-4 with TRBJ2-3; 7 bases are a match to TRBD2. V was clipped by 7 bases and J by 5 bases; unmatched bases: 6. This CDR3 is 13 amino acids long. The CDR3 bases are TGTGCCAGCACCGAGCGGGGTAAAGATACGCAGTATTTT. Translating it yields CASTERGKDTQYF.

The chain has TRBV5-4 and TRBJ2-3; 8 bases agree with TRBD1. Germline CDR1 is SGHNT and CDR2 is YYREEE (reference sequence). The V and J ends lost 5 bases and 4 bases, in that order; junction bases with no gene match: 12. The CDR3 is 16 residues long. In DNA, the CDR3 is TGTGCCAGCAGTTACTCAGGGGGCGCGGGCTCAGATACGCAGTATTTT. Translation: CASSYSGGAGSDTQYF.

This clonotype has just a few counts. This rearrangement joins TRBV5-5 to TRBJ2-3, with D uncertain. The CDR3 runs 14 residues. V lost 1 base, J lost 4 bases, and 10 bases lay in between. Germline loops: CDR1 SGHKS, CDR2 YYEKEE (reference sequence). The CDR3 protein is CASSLMPGPDTQYF. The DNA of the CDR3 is TGTGCCAGCAGCTTGATGCCGGGCCCAGATACGCAGTATTTT. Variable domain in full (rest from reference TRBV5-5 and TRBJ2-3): DAGVTQSPTHLIKTRGQQVTLRCSPISGHKSVSWYQQVLGQGPQFIFQYYEKEERGRGNFPDRFSARQFPNYSSELNVNALLLGDSALYLCASSLMPGPDTQYFGPGTRLTVL.

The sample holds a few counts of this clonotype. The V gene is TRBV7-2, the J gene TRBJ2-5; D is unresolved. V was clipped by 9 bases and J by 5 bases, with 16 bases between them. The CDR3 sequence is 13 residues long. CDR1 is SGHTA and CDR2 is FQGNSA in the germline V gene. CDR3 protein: CASTTQIRETQYF. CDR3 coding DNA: TGTGCCAGTACCACGCAGATTCGGGAGACCCAGTACTTC.

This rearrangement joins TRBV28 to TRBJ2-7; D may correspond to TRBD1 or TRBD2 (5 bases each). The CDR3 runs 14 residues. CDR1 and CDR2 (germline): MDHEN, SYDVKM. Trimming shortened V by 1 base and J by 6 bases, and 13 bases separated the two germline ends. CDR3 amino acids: CASSLLARDGEQYF. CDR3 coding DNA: TGTGCCAGCAGTTTATTGGCCAGGGACGGCGAGCAGTACTTC.

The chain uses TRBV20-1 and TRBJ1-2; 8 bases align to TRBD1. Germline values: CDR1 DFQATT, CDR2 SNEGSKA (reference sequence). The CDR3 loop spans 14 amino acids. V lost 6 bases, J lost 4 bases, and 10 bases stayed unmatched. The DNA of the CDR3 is TGCAGTGCATGGATCGACAGGGGTAGCTATGGCTACACCTTC. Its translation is CSAWIDRGSYGYTF.

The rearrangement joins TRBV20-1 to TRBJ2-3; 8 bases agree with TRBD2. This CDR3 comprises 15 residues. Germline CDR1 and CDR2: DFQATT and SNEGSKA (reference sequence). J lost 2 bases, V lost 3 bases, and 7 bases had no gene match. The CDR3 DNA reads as TGCAGTGCTAGGGCTGCAGCGGGGGACACAGATACGCAGTATTTT. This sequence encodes CSARAAAGDTDTQYF.

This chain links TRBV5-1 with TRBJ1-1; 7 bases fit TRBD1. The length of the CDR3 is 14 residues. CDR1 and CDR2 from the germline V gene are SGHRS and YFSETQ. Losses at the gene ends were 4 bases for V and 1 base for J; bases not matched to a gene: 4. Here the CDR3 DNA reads TGCGCCAGCAGCGTAAGGGGGCAGAACACTGAAGCTTTCTTT. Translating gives CASSVRGQNTEAFF.

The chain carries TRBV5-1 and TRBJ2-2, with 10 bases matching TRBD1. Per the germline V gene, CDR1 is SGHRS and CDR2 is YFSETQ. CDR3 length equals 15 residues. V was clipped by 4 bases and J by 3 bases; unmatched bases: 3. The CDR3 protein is CASSGDRGDTGELFF. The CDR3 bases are TGCGCCAGCAGCGGGGACAGGGGCGACACCGGGGAGCTGTTTTTT.

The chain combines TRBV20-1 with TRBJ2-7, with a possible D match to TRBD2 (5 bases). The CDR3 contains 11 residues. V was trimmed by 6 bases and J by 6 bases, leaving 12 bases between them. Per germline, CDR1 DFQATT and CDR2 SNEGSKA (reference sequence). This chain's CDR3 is CSASDRGEQYF. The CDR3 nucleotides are TGCAGTGCCTCCGATCGGGGCGAGCAGTACTTC.

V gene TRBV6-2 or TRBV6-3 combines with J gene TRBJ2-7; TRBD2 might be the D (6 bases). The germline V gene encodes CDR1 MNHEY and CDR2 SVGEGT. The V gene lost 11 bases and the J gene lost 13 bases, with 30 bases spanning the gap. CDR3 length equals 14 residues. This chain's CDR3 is CAAYPAGSPGLLYF. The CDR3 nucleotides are TGTGCCGCCTATCCGGCGGGTTCCCCGGGACTCCTATACTTC.

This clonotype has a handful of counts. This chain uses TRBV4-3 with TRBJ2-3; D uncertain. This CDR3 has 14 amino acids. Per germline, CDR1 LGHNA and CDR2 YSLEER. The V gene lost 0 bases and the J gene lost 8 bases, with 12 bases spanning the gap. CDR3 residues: CASSQDPSTGTQYF. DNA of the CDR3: TGCGCCAGCAGCCAAGACCCTAGTACGGGTACGCAGTATTTT.

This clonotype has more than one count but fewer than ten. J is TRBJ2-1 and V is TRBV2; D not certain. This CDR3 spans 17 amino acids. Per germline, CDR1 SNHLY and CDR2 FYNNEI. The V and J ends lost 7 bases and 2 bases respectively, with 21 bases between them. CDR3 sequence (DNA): TGTGCCAGCACTCCCCTCGAGTCGTCTGAAGCCTACAATGAGCAGTTCTTC. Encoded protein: CASTPLESSEAYNEQFF.